This TCR beta chain was retrieved from a study of cytomegalovirus exposure and HLA in healthy donors (dated by TCRdb to 2015 to 2018). Background for the entire study: According to a later analysis, one platform produced both the 120 validation repertoires and the 700 or so repertoires of the first cohort. The study aimed to test whether signatures of past pathogen exposure could be identified by cataloging public T cell receptors. Besides the first cohort of roughly 660 subjects, a separate validation cohort made up of over 95 different subjects was used. To predict cytomegalovirus infection status, the study brought together high-throughput TCR immunosequencing, statistical association of individual TCRs with disease status, and machine learning.

For this chain, trimming is 0 bases at the V end and 5 bases at the J end, and the number of junction bases without a gene match is 5. Looking up the germline V gene yields CDR1 SGHRS and CDR2 YFSETQ. Spanning cysteine to phenylalanine, the CDR3 consists of 15 amino acids. Kept here is only the CDR3 DNA, which spans 45 bases and is read in frame from base 1. The donors belonged to the validation cohort of over a hundred subjects, which was separate from the roughly 680-subject first cohort. Results the study describes overall, beyond this receptor: It was suggested by the authors that the approach could potentially be generalized to other disease states and immunological phenotypes. All 130 or so repertoires were used to score co-occurrence in the validation cohort in a later analysis, because that analysis had no HLA typing for the cohort. In the study, around 150 TCR beta chains were listed as associated with cytomegalovirus. Subsequent analysis determined that TCRs grouped into clusters in the first cohort also showed a tendency toward co-occurrence across the 120 or so validation repertoires, and 90% to 95% of cluster scores exceeded 0. Most TCR sequences were seen in very few donors, while some public TCRs were found in many individuals. In vitro tests confirmed that a few of the cytomegalovirus-associated TCR beta chains recognize cytomegalovirus antigens. The classifier was reported to diagnose cytomegalovirus status with high specificity and sensitivity in both the original cohort and the validation cohort.

Receptor amplification or capture employed the immunoSEQ multiplex PCR assay. Per the authors' processing: A statistical classification framework was built to diagnose cytomegalovirus status from the catalog of TCR beta chain sequences. The immuneACCESS repertoire file appears here via TCRdb, limited to in-frame rearrangements. These files lack a portion of the clones; in checked studies, under half of the deficit traces to unresolved V genes, and the cause of the others is not known. The V and J calls and clone size were taken over from that table, and D and trimming were inferred from the DNA. The sample has hundreds of thousands of clones on record, over 65% of them singletons. The top ten clonotypes cover 5.5% to 7% of the sample. Details on this clone: The target of this receptor is not known. No base qualities exist here, and no much larger clone lies one base off it.

This sequence uses TRBV5-1 and TRBJ2-7, with 10 bases aligning to TRBD2. Sequenced sample: PBMCs. The sequence derives from a woman between 18 and 30 years old in good health and CMV-seronegative. The DNA sequence reads TGCGCCAGCAGCTTGGAAGCGGGAGGGCTGGACGAGCAGTACTTC. Its amino acids are CASSLEAGGLDEQYF.